This TCR beta chain was sequenced for a study of technical replicates of blood from a handful of donors. On this clone: This may be a read error, as it is one base from a much larger clone. The same CDR3 is also encoded by other DNA sequences in this sample.

Libraries were prepared by immunoSEQ multiplex PCR; TCRdb keeps only in-frame clonotypes and omits some of them. The data contain more than 65,000 clones, 75% to 85% of them seen just once; the ten biggest clones take up roughly 3.7%. CDR3 size: 14 residues. Trimming removed 4 bases from V and 4 bases from J; junction bases left unmatched: 2. Germline CDR1 SGHRS, CDR2 YFSETQ. The clonotype originates from a human donor in good health. Some clones in this sample may be carry-over from other donors' samples. The rearrangement uses TRBV5-1 and TRBJ2-1; TRBD2 matches 10 bases. The sample comprised PBMCs. The CDR3, as DNA: TGCGCCAGCAGCGGTAGCGGGGGGTACAATGAGCAGTTCTTC. This sequence encodes CASSGSGGYNEQFF.